The 30 T cell receptor beta chains given below trace back to one sample, sequenced in a study of identifying expanded T cells in peripheral blood. The assay was immunoSEQ multiplex PCR, and TCRdb's table has in-frame clones only and misses some. The profile covers about 100,000 clones, with over 70% appearing a single time and about 6% taken by the ten largest. Sequences were obtained from blood. All receptors come from a person between 18 and 75 years old in good health.

This clone was found a few times. The chain carries TRBV9 and TRBJ1-2; D ambiguous. V was trimmed by 3 bases and J by 8 bases, leaving 8 bases between them. CDR1 and CDR2 (germline): SGDLS, YYNGEE. The CDR3 runs 11 residues. The CDR3 DNA is TGTGCCAGCAGCGCTCTAGGGGGCTACACCTTC. Protein sequence: CASSALGGYTF.

V and J are TRBV9 and TRBJ2-3, with TRBD1 matching over 7 bases. This CDR3 has 17 amino acids. Germline lookup yields CDR1 SGDLS and CDR2 YYNGEE. Trimming at V came to 2 bases and at J to 2 bases, leaving 11 bases not matched to a gene. The CDR3: CASSVEGGQTTTDTQYF. CDR3 DNA sequence: TGTGCCAGCAGCGTGGAAGGGGGACAGACCACCACAGATACGCAGTATTTT.

The chain combines TRBV14 with TRBJ1-2; D is possibly TRBD1 (6 bases). Germline lookup yields CDR1 SGHDN and CDR2 FVKESK. V was cut by 5 bases and J by 2 bases, with 21 bases left in between. CDR3 length: 17 amino acids. The CDR3 DNA reads TGTGCCAGCAGCTACGACAGGCGAAGGGGATTGAACTATGGCTACACCTTC. This encodes CASSYDRRRGLNYGYTF.

The chain carries TRBV6-5 and TRBJ2-1, with D possibly matching TRBD2 (5 bases). Trimming pared 0 bases from V and 6 bases from J, leaving 12 bases between. The CDR3 is 15 residues long. Germline-derived CDR1 and CDR2 are MNHEY and SVGAGI. CDR3 sequence: CASSYSTILGNEQFF. CDR3 coding DNA: TGTGCCAGCAGTTACTCGACTATACTGGGCAATGAGCAGTTCTTC.

The J gene is TRBJ1-1, the V gene TRBV27, with D unclear. The V gene lost 3 bases and the J gene lost 3 bases, with 8 bases spanning the gap. CDR3 length: 13 amino acids. CDR1 MNHEY and CDR2 SMNVEV come from the germline V gene (reference sequence). The CDR3: CASSFQEYTEAFF. CDR3 DNA: TGTGCCAGCAGTTTTCAGGAGTACACTGAAGCTTTCTTT.

This clone was recorded only once. The V gene is TRBV7-6, the J gene TRBJ2-1, with 8 bases matching TRBD2. The germline gives CDR1 SGHVS, CDR2 FNYEAQ. The V gene end was trimmed by 2 bases and the J gene end by 4 bases; junction bases not matched to a gene: 13. This CDR3 has 18 amino acids. The CDR3 bases are TGTGCCAGCAGCTTATTCAAAAATGGCGGGACTAGGTACAATGAGCAGTTCTTC. It encodes CASSLFKNGGTRYNEQFF.

The chain recombines TRBV29-1 with TRBJ2-1; 10 positions agree with TRBD2. The CDR3 consists of 15 residues. Germline CDR1 SQVTM, CDR2 ANQGSEA. The J segment lost 5 bases and the V segment lost 1 base, leaving 5 bases of the junction unmatched. The CDR3 reads CSVEGSGGADNEQFF. The CDR3 nucleotides read TGCAGCGTTGAAGGAAGCGGGGGGGCAGACAATGAGCAGTTCTTC.

The V gene is TRBV7-9, the J gene TRBJ2-1, with D unclear. The CDR3 extends over 14 amino acids. CDR1 and CDR2 from the germline V gene are SEHNR and FQNEAQ (reference sequence). The germline V and J ends were trimmed by 3 bases and 9 bases, with 15 bases remaining between them. CDR3 sequence: CASSLSSWYPEQFF. The DNA for the CDR3 is TGTGCCAGCAGCTTGTCGAGCTGGTACCCTGAGCAGTTCTTC.

J is TRBJ2-1 and V is TRBV6-6; a weak D match, TRBD2 (6 bases). This CDR3 spans 12 amino acids. The V gene's germline CDR1 is MNHNY and CDR2 SVGAGI (reference sequence). V shed 5 bases and J shed 10 bases, with 12 bases lying between them. CDR3 loop: CASSPPEGEQFF. CDR3 nucleotide sequence: TGTGCCAGCAGTCCCCCGGAGGGCGAGCAGTTCTTC.

The chain recombines TRBV7-9 with TRBJ1-3, with D possibly matching TRBD1 (5 bases). This CDR3 is 14 amino acids long. V shed 5 bases and J shed 4 bases, with 12 bases lying between them. The germline V gene has CDR1 SEHNR and CDR2 FQNEAQ (reference sequence). CDR3 amino acids: CASSLMTVGNTIYF. CDR3 sequence (DNA): TGTGCCAGCAGCCTTATGACAGTAGGAAACACCATATATTTT. The full variable domain, in which reference TRBV7-9 and TRBJ1-3 provide the parts outside the CDR3, is DTGVSQNPRHKITKRGQNVTFRCDPISEHNRLYWYRQTLGQGPEFLTYFQNEAQLEKSRLLSDRFSAERPKGSFSTLEIQRTEQGDSAMYLCASSLMTVGNTIYFGEGSWLTVV.

This chain connects TRBV2 to TRBJ1-1, with D unresolved. CDR1 is SNHLY and CDR2 is FYNNEI in the germline V gene. Between the trimmed V and J ends, which lost 1 base and 6 bases, there was a span of 6 bases. This CDR3 region has 12 residues. CDR3 sequence (DNA): TGTGCCAGCAGTGAAGGGCGCGCTGAAGCTTTCTTT. It yields the protein CASSEGRAEAFF.

V and J are TRBV14 and TRBJ2-2; D remains unclear. The length of the CDR3 is 14 residues. Per the germline V gene, CDR1 is SGHDN and CDR2 is FVKESK. Trimming removed 2 bases from V and 1 base from J, with 5 bases in between. The CDR3 DNA follows: TGTGCCAGCAGCCAAAGCAGGAACACCGGGGAGCTGTTTTTT. Its translation: CASSQSRNTGELFF.

The J gene is TRBJ1-4, the V gene TRBV11-1; D perhaps matches TRBD1 (5 bases). Germline assignment: CDR1 SGHAT and CDR2 FQDESV (reference sequence). The CDR3 has 15 amino acids. The V and J ends lost 4 bases and 8 bases respectively, with 17 bases between them. CDR3 DNA sequence: TGTGCCAGCAGCTGGGCCGGGGACCGCGAAGAAAAACTGTTTTTT. It yields the protein CASSWAGDREEKLFF. The full variable domain, in which reference TRBV11-1 and TRBJ1-4 provide the parts outside the CDR3, is EAEVAQSPRYKITEKSQAVAFWCDPISGHATLYWYRQILGQGPELLVQFQDESVVDDSQLPKDRFSAERLKGVDSTLKIQPAELGDSAMYLCASSWAGDREEKLFFGSGTQLSVL.

The chain couples TRBV6-5 to TRBJ1-4, with 10 bases aligning to TRBD1. V was clipped by 8 bases and J by 6 bases; unmatched bases: 9. The CDR3 consists of 15 residues. CDR1 MNHEY and CDR2 SVGAGI come from the germline V gene. Here the CDR3 reads CASGKTGGRYEKLFF. The CDR3 DNA reads as TGTGCCAGCGGAAAGACAGGGGGCCGGTATGAAAAACTGTTTTTT.

V gene TRBV27 combines with J gene TRBJ2-3, with 10 bases fitting TRBD2. The V gene's germline CDR1 is MNHEY and CDR2 SMNVEV (reference sequence). The V and J ends lost 4 bases and 1 base, in that order; junction bases with no gene match: 5. This CDR3 has 16 amino acids. CDR3 coding DNA: TGTGCCAGCAGTTCCTTTAGCGGGAGGCGCACAGATACGCAGTATTTT. Protein product: CASSSFSGRRTDTQYF.

The V gene is TRBV5-1, the J gene TRBJ2-7, with TRBD1 identical over 9 bases. The V segment lost 5 bases and the J segment 5 bases; nucleotides outside the gene matches: 17. Germline assignment: CDR1 SGHRS and CDR2 YFSETQ. The CDR3 covers 17 residues. The CDR3 loop is CASRFSSGTGSFHEQYF. CDR3 coding DNA: TGCGCCAGCAGGTTCTCGTCCGGGACAGGGTCGTTCCACGAGCAGTACTTC.

The J gene is TRBJ1-5, the V gene TRBV27; a possible D gene is TRBD1 (5 bases). The V end lost 2 bases, the J end lost 1 base, and 6 bases lay between the germline ends. The CDR3 sequence is 14 residues long. Looked up from germline, CDR1 is MNHEY and CDR2 is SMNVEV (reference sequence). CDR3 bases: TGTGCCAGCAGTTTACAGGGAAGCAATCAGCCCCAGCATTTT. Residues: CASSLQGSNQPQHF.

J is TRBJ1-1 and V is TRBV18; no firm D call. Germline assignment: CDR1 KGHSH and CDR2 LQKENI. V lost 0 bases, J lost 1 base, and 9 bases lay in between. This CDR3 contains 15 residues. CDR3 sequence (DNA): TGTGCCAGCTCACCACCCCCGGAGGGGAACACTGAAGCTTTCTTT. Protein sequence: CASSPPPEGNTEAFF.

The chain recombines TRBV27 with TRBJ1-1, with 7 bases lining up with TRBD1. The germline V gene has CDR1 MNHEY and CDR2 SMNVEV (reference sequence). CDR3 size: 13 residues. V shed 1 base, J shed 6 bases, and the junction held 2 bases outside the gene matches. The CDR3: CASSLYRGSEAFF. Written as DNA, the CDR3 is TGTGCCAGCAGTTTATACAGGGGCTCTGAAGCTTTCTTT.

The chain is built from TRBV18 and TRBJ2-1; 11 bases align to TRBD2. The CDR3 sequence is 16 residues long. Per the germline V gene, CDR1 is KGHSH and CDR2 is LQKENI. Losses at the gene ends were 6 bases for V and 9 bases for J; bases not matched to a gene: 13. CDR3 in DNA: TGTGCCAGCTCGCCCCAACTAGCGGGAGAAGAGGGTGAGCAGTTCTTC. Its translation is CASSPQLAGEEGEQFF.

V usage is TRBV15 and J usage is TRBJ2-5, with 9 bases lining up with TRBD1. The trim removed 3 bases at V and 4 bases at J, leaving 0 bases unmatched. Germline V gene data show CDR1 as LNHNV and CDR2 as YYDKDF (reference sequence). This CDR3 region has 13 residues. The CDR3 DNA reads TGTGCCACCAGCAGGGACAGGGGAGAGACCCAGTACTTC. This codes for CATSRDRGETQYF.

The chain is built from TRBV5-1 and TRBJ2-3, with TRBD2 identical over 13 bases. Trimming cost V 4 bases and J 4 bases; bases outside gene matches: 3. Per the germline V gene, CDR1 is SGHRS and CDR2 is YFSETQ. The CDR3 spans 15 residues. The CDR3 loop is CASSETSGRPDTQYF. CDR3 nucleotide sequence: TGCGCCAGCAGCGAGACTAGCGGGAGGCCAGATACGCAGTATTTT.

The chain employs TRBV6-5 and TRBJ1-1, with D perhaps TRBD1 (6 bases). The V end was cut by 5 bases, the J end by 4 bases, with 14 bases between. The CDR3 extends over 14 amino acids. Per the germline V gene, CDR1 is MNHEY and CDR2 is SVGAGI. The CDR3 nucleotides read TGTGCCAGCAGTGCTGGGGGCGCGGGCACTGAAGCTTTCTTT. Its translation: CASSAGGAGTEAFF.

CDR3 coding DNA: TGTGCCAGCAGCTTAGAGTCCAGCCCGGGCAATCAGCCCCAGCATTTT. It encodes CASSLESSPGNQPQHF. The chain employs TRBV7-2 and TRBJ1-5; D gene ambiguous. Germline V gene lookup returns CDR1 SGHTA and CDR2 FQGNSA. This CDR3 spans 16 amino acids. Trimming took off 1 base at V and 2 bases at J, with 12 bases between the two ends.

V is TRBV7-6 and J is TRBJ1-4; D not certain. Germline CDR1 and CDR2: SGHVS and FNYEAQ. The CDR3 is made up of 15 amino acids. The ends were cut back, 5 bases at V and 3 bases at J, with 13 bases in the middle. CDR3 amino acids: CASSPFRGPNEKLFF. The DNA of the CDR3 is TGTGCCAGCAGCCCTTTTCGGGGTCCTAATGAAAAACTGTTTTTT. Full variable domain (rest looked up from reference TRBV7-6 and TRBJ1-4): GAGVSQSPRYKVTKRGQDVALRCDPISGHVSLYWYRQALGQGPEFLTYFNYEAQQDKSGLPNDRFSAERPEGSISTLTIQRTEQRDSAMYRCASSPFRGPNEKLFFGSGTQLSVL.

CDR3 in DNA: TGTGCCAGCAGCCAGGGGGACAGTGGCAATCAGCCCCAGCATTTT. It yields the protein CASSQGDSGNQPQHF. The chain is built from TRBV5-5 and TRBJ1-5, with TRBD1 matching 7 bases. Germline V gives CDR1 SGHKS, CDR2 YYEKEE (reference sequence). V lost 4 bases, J lost 2 bases, and 6 bases stayed unmatched. This CDR3 has 15 residues.

The rearrangement links TRBV7-2 to TRBJ1-4; D unresolved. Per the germline V gene, CDR1 is SGHTA and CDR2 is FQGNSA. The V gene lost 3 bases and the J gene lost 5 bases, with 10 bases spanning the gap. The CDR3 has 14 amino acids. CDR3 amino acids: CASSLQAPNEKLFF. CDR3 nucleotides: TGTGCCAGCAGCTTGCAGGCCCCAAATGAAAAACTGTTTTTT.

The genes are TRBV4-1 and TRBJ1-2; 9 nucleotides line up with TRBD1. V was clipped by 3 bases and J by 8 bases; unmatched bases: 7. CDR1 is MGHRA, CDR2 YSYEKL, per germline. CDR3 length equals 14 residues. This CDR3 reads CASSHNRDRDGYTF. CDR3 nucleotides: TGCGCCAGCAGCCACAACCGGGACAGGGACGGCTACACCTTC.

The sample holds one count of this clone. V gene TRBV30 combines with J gene TRBJ1-1; 7 bases line up with TRBD1. V lost 2 bases and J lost 1; bases outside the gene matches: 1. In germline, CDR1 is GTSNPN, CDR2 SVGIG (reference sequence). The CDR3 has 13 amino acids. CDR3 DNA sequence: TGTGCCTGGAGTCGACAGGGGAACACTGAAGCTTTCTTT. Translated: CAWSRQGNTEAFF. The full variable domain, completed using reference TRBV30 and TRBJ1-1, is SQTIHQWPATLVQPVGSPLSLECTVEGTSNPNLYWYRQAAGRGLQLLFYSVGIGQISSEVPQNLSASRPQDRQFILSSKKLLLSDSGFYLCAWSRQGNTEAFFGQGTRLTVV.

This chain connects TRBV5-4 to TRBJ1-6, with D unresolved. Trimming took off 2 bases at V and 8 bases at J, with 14 bases between the two ends. CDR3 length: 15 residues. Per germline, CDR1 SGHNT and CDR2 YYREEE (reference sequence). The CDR3 region has the DNA TGTGCCAGCAGCTTTTATTCCCAGGTGCATTCACCCCTCCACTTT. It translates to CASSFYSQVHSPLHF. The whole variable domain, filled in from reference TRBV5-4 and TRBJ1-6, reads ETGVTQSPTHLIKTRGQQVTLRCSSQSGHNTVSWYQQALGQGPQFIFQYYREEENGRGNFPPRFSGLQFPNYSSELNVNALELDDSALYLCASSFYSQVHSPLHFGNGTRLTVT.